This T cell receptor beta chain came from a study of blood T cell repertoires in COVID-19 (dated by TCRdb to the early 2020s). About the investigation overall: Samples covering the acute and convalescent phases of COVID-19 were provided by collaborators in the United States, Italy and Spain. The prospective study material was composed of cDNA or gDNA derived from T cells, B-cell-depleted T cells, or PBMCs. Subjects who had been exposed to COVID-19, were actively infected with it, or had recovered from it provided the deeply sampled blood TCRbeta repertoires that made up the dataset. The repertoires were made available in a free public database intended to serve as a resource for research on the immune response to SARS-CoV-2. Samples were obtained from the ongoing ImmuneRACE study (first 160 participants) and from 1,254 subjects provided by 6 global collaborators. Nearly every sample came with metadata listing a de-identified subject ID, COVID-19 status, age in years and sex. Where available, HLA class I and class II types were taken from metadata supplied by the sample provider and were not determined by assay-based typing.

The paper as a whole reports these results and caveats: The amount of clinical and demographic metadata varied by source and participant and was provided uncurated.

The CDR3 starts with the cysteine, ends with the phenylalanine, and has 14 residues. CDR3 DNA is the only sequence kept; it has 42 bases, read in frame from the first base. From the germline V gene (reference sequence), CDR1 is PRHDT and CDR2 is FYEKMQ. Trimming takes 3 bases off V and 6 bases off J; junction bases not matched to a gene: 5. Participants in the prospective study were aged about 18 to 95 years, lived in 20 to 30 United States geographic areas, and enrolled through a virtual design. In the prospective study, participants were assigned to cohorts based on the clinical history participants reported in a screening survey and a study questionnaire. ImmuneRACE Cohort 3 recovered participants were defined by two consecutive negative NP/OP PCR tests, healthcare professional clearance, or symptom resolution. Each participant in the prospective study had whole blood, serum and a nasopharyngeal or oropharyngeal swab collected by mobile phlebotomists. Over an approximately 2-month period, participants in the prospective study had the option of providing additional blood draws and questionnaires. Blood samples from the prospective study were shipped frozen or at room temperature prior to DNA extraction.

On this clone: The specificity of this receptor is unknown. Per-base qualities were not stored, and no clone one base away is much larger.

TCRbeta CDR3 regions were amplified from genomic DNA by means of the immunoSEQ Assay, a bias-controlled multiplex PCR. Under the source paper's analysis protocol: Within the assay, amplification of reference gene primers was used to estimate how many nucleated cells each sample contained. To quantify the absolute abundance of each unique TCRbeta CDR3 rearrangement, sequence reads were collapsed and filtered. For each sample, productive Simpson clonality was calculated as the square root of Simpson's diversity index across productive rearrangements. The immuneACCESS repertoire file appears here via TCRdb, limited to in-frame rearrangements. These files lack a portion of the clones; in checked studies, under half of the deficit traces to unresolved V genes, and the cause of the others is not known. For V, J and clone size, that table is used; D and trimming come from the DNA. The sample table records roughly 300,000 clones; about 88% of these occur just once. Roughly 1% of the sample lies in the top ten.

This chain is built from TRBV13 and TRBJ1-1; TRBD1 agrees with 9 junctional bases. The TCR originated in a woman in her twenties or thirties who had recovered from COVID-19. Source material: PBMCs or T cells enriched from blood (not recorded which). The nucleotide sequence reads as follows: TGTGCCAGCAGCTTCCGGGACAGGGTGTCTGAAGCTTTCTTT. Its protein product is CASSFRDRVSEAFF.